These 2 T cell receptor beta chains were sequenced from one sample in a study of T cell responses to AZD1222 COVID-19 vaccine. The method was immunoSEQ multiplex PCR; TCRdb's version includes in-frame clones alone and lacks a portion of them. The sample lists roughly 100,000 clones; 85% to 90% were seen once. Sample: peripheral blood, taken on day 0 of AZD1222 vaccination. The source of these receptors is an adult in good health.

This chain uses TRBV5-1 with TRBJ2-7; 8 nucleotides agree with TRBD1. The germline CDR1 and CDR2 sequences are SGHRS and YFSETQ. V lost 7 bases and J lost 2; bases outside the gene matches: 5. The CDR3 is 13 residues long. This CDR3 is CASRQGATYEQYF. The DNA of the CDR3 is TGCGCCAGCCGTCAGGGGGCCACCTACGAGCAGTACTTC.

V is TRBV6-5 and J is TRBJ1-3; D call uncertain. The CDR3 contains 15 residues. Looked up from germline, CDR1 is MNHEY and CDR2 is SVGAGI. V lost 0 bases to trimming and J lost 3 bases, with 9 bases between them. The CDR3 protein is CASSYSRGFGNTIYF. The CDR3 DNA sequence: TGTGCCAGCAGTTACTCGAGAGGGTTTGGAAACACCATATATTTT.